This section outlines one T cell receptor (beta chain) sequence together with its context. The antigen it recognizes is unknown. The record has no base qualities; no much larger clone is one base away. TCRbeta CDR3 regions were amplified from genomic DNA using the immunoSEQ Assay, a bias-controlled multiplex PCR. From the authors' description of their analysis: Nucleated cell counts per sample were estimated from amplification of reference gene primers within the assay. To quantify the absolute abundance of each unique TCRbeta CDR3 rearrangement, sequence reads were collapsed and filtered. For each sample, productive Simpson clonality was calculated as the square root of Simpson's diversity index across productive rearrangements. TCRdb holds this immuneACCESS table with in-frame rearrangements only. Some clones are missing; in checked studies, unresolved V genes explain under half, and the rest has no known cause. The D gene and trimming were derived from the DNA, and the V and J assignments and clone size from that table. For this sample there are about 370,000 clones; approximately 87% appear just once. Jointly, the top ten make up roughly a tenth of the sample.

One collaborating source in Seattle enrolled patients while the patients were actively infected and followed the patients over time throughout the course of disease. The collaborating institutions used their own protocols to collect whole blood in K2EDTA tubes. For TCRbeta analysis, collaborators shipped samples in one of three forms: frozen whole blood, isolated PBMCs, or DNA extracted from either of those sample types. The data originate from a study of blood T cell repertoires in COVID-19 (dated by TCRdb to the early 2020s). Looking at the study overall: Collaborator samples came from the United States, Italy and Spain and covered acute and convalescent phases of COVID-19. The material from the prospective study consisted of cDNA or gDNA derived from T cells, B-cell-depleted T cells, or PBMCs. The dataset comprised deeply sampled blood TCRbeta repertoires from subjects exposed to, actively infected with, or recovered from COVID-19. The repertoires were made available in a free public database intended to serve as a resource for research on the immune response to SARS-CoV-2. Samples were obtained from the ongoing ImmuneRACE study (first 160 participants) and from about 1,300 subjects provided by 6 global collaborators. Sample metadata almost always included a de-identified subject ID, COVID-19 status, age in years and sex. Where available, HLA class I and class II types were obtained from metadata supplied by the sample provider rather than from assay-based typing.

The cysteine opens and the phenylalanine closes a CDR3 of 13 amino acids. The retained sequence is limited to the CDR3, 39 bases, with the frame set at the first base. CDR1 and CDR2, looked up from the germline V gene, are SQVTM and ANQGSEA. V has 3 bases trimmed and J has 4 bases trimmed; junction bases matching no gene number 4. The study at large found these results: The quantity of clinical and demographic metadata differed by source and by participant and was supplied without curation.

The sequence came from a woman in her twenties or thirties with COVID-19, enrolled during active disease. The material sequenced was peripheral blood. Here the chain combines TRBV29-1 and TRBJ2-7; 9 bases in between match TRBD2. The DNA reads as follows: TGCAGCGTTGAGGGCGGGGGGGGATACGAGCAGTACTTC. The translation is CSVEGGGGYEQYF.